These 7 T cell receptor beta chains originate from one sample sequenced in a study of CD8 T cells in Susac syndrome. Roughly 0.45 to 1 ug RNA was reverse transcribed with random hexamers. TCRdb analysed the immunoSEQ multiplex PCR reads with MiXCR anew, one entry per CDR3 protein. The sample includes under 200,000 distinct CDR3 sequences, roughly 96% of them seen just once. Specimen: CD4+ T cells from PBMCs. These receptors were obtained from a human donor in good health.

The gene calls are TRBV20-1 and TRBJ1-2; D unclear. CDR1 DFQATT and CDR2 SNEGSKA come from the germline V gene (reference sequence). Between the trimmed V and J ends, which lost 6 bases and 3 bases, there was a span of 17 bases. The CDR3 has 14 amino acids. CDR3: CSAGGPAGYYGYTF. The CDR3 DNA is TGCAGTGCCGGAGGGCCCGCCGGCTACTATGGCTACACCTTC.

The chain is built from TRBV13 and TRBJ1-1; 7 bases line up with TRBD1. Germline lookup yields CDR1 PRHDT and CDR2 FYEKMQ (reference sequence). V gave up 3 bases and J gave up 1 base; unmatched junction bases: 8. The CDR3 loop spans 16 amino acids. Here the CDR3 reads CASSFLPGQRNTEAFF. The CDR3 coding sequence is TGTGCCAGCAGCTTTTTACCGGGACAGAGGAACACTGAAGCTTTCTTT.

The CDR3 reads CATSRGGVNNEQFF. In nucleotides, the CDR3 is TGTGCCACCTCCAGGGGCGGGGTTAACAATGAGCAGTTCTTC. The chain couples TRBV3-1 to TRBJ2-1; TRBD1 or TRBD2 may be the D gene (6 bases each). Germline V lookup: CDR1 LGHDT, CDR2 YNNKEL (reference sequence). Trimming cost V 10 bases and J 5 bases, with 18 bases left between them. The CDR3 is 14 residues long.

The rearrangement uses TRBV29-1 and TRBJ2-3; D ambiguous. Germline values: CDR1 SQVTM, CDR2 ANQGSEA. There are 11 residues in the CDR3. V lost 2 bases and J lost 5, with 5 bases in between. CDR3 sequence (DNA): TGCAGCGTTGAACCCATAGATACGCAGTATTTT. This translates into CSVEPIDTQYF.

The rearrangement links TRBV2 to TRBJ1-5; D possibly corresponds to TRBD1 (6 bases). CDR1 and CDR2 (germline): SNHLY, FYNNEI. The ends were cut back, 6 bases at V and 5 bases at J, with 17 bases in the middle. The CDR3 runs to 15 residues. CDR3 region: CASSGQSEDDQPQHF. DNA for the CDR3: TGTGCCAGCAGCGGACAGTCCGAAGACGATCAGCCCCAGCATTTT.

This chain joins TRBV19 and TRBJ2-1; 10 bases line up with TRBD2. Germline CDR1 LNHDA, CDR2 SQIVND (reference sequence). V was pared by 10 bases and J by 6 bases, with 9 bases of the junction left unmatched. The CDR3 is made up of 14 amino acids. The CDR3 nucleotides are TGTGCCACCAAGGAAGCGGGGGGGCGCAATGAGCAGTTCTTC. This translates into CATKEAGGRNEQFF.

This clonotype has a single count. The gene calls are TRBV5-1 and TRBJ1-2; 7 bases match TRBD1. Germline loops: CDR1 SGHRS, CDR2 YFSETQ. The CDR3 extends over 18 amino acids. V lost 0 bases to trimming and J lost 4 bases; unmatched junction nucleotides: 15. CDR3 amino acids: CASSLGQGSVRPPYGYTF. The DNA of the CDR3 is TGCGCCAGCAGCTTGGGACAGGGTTCAGTACGGCCCCCCTATGGCTACACCTTC.